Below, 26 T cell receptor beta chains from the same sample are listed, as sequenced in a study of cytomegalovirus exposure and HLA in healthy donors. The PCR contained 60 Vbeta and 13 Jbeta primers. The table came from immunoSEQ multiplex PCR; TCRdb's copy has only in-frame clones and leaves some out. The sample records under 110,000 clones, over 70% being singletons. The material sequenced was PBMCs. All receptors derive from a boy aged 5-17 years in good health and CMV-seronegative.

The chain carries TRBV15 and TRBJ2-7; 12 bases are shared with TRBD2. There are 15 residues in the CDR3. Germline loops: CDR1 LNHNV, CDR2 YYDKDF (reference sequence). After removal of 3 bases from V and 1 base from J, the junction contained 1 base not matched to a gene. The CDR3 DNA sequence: TGTGCCACCAGCAGCGGACTAGCGGGGTCCTACGAGCAGTACTTC. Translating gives CATSSGLAGSYEQYF.

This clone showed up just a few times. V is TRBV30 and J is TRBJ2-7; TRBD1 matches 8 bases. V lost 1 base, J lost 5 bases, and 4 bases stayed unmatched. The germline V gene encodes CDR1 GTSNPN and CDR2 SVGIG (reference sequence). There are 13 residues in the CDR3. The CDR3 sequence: CAWSDDRGDEQYF. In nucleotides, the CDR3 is TGTGCCTGGAGTGACGACAGGGGCGACGAGCAGTACTTC.

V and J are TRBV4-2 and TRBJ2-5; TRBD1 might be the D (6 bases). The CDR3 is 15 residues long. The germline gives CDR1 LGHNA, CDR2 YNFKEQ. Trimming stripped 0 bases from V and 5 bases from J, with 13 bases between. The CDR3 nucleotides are TGTGCCAGCAGCCAAGAGGCAAGGGGGTATGAGACCCAGTACTTC. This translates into CASSQEARGYETQYF.

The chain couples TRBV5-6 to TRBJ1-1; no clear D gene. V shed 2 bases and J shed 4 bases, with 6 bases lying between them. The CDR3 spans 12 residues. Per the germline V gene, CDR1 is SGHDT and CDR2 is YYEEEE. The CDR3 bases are TGTGCCAGCAGCTTTCAGGTCACTGAAGCTTTCTTT. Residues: CASSFQVTEAFF.

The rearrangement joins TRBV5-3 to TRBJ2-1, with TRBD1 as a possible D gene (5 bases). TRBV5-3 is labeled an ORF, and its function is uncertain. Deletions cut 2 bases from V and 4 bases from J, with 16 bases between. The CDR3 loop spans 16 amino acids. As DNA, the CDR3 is TGTGCCAGAAGCTTCAAATCAGGGTGGTGGTACAATGAGCAGTTCTTC. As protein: CARSFKSGWWYNEQFF.

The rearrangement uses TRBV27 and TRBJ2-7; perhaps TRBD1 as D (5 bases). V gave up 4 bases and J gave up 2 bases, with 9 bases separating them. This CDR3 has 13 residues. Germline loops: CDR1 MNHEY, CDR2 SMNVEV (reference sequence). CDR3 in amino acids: CASSWGEAYEQYF. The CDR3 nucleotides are TGTGCCAGCAGTTGGGGCGAAGCCTACGAGCAGTACTTC.

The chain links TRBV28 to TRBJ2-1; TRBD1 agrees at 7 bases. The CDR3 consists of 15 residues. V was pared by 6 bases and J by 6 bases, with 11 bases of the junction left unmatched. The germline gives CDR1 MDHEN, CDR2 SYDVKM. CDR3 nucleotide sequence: TGTGCCAGCAGCAAATCAGGGGGTAGGGGCAATGAGCAGTTCTTC. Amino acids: CASSKSGGRGNEQFF.

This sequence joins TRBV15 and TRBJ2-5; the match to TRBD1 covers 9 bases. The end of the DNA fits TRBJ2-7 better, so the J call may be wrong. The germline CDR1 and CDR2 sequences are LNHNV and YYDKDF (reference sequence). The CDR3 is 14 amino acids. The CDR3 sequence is CATSRGQGPYEQYF. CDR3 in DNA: TGTGCCACCAGCAGGGGACAGGGACCCTACGAGCAGTACTTC.

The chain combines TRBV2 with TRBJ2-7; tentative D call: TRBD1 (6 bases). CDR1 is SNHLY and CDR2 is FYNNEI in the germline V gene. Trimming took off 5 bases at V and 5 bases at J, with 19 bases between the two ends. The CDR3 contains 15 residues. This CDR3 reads CASSPSLGAWHEQYF. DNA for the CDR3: TGTGCCAGCAGTCCCTCACTGGGGGCTTGGCACGAGCAGTACTTC.

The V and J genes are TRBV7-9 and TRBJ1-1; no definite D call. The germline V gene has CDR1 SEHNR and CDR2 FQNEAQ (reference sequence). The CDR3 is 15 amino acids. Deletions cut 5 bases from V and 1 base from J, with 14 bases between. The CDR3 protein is CASSPAVRANTEAFF. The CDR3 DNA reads TGTGCCAGCAGCCCAGCGGTACGGGCGAACACTGAAGCTTTCTTT. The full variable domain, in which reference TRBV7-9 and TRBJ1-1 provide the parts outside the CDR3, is DTGVSQNPRHKITKRGQNVTFRCDPISEHNRLYWYRQTLGQGPEFLTYFQNEAQLEKSRLLSDRFSAERPKGSFSTLEIQRTEQGDSAMYLCASSPAVRANTEAFFGQGTRLTVV.

The CDR3 region is CASSLTPGLAGNEQFF. The DNA of the CDR3 is TGTGCCAGCAGCTTAACGCCGGGACTAGCGGGAAATGAGCAGTTCTTC. The rearrangement uses TRBV7-3 and TRBJ2-1; 13 positions match TRBD2. CDR1 is SGHTA and CDR2 is FQGTGA in the germline V gene. The CDR3 is 16 amino acids. With V trimmed by 0 bases and J by 7 bases, 3 bases remained unmatched. The full variable domain, with the rest looked up from reference TRBV7-3 and TRBJ2-1, is GAGVSQTPSNKVTEKGKYVELRCDPISGHTALYWYRQSLGQGPEFLIYFQGTGAADDSGLPNDRFFAVRPEGSVSTLKIQRTERGDSAVYLCASSLTPGLAGNEQFFGPGTRLTVL.

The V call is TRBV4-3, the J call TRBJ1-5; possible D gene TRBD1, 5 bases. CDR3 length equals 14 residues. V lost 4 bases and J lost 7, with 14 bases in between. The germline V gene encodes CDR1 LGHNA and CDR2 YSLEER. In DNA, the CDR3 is TGCGCCAGCAGCCCGGGGGGAGGGCGGCAGCCCCAGCATTTT. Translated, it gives CASSPGGGRQPQHF.

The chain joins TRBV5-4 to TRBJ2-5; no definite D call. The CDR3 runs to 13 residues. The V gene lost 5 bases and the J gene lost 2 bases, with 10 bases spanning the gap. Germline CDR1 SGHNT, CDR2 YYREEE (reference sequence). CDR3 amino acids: CASSSDLQETQYF. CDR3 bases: TGTGCCAGCAGTTCCGACTTACAAGAGACCCAGTACTTC.

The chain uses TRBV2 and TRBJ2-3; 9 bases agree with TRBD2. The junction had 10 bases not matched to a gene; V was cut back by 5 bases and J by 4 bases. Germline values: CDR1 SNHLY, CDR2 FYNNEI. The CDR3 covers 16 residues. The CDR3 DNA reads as TGTGCCAGCAGTCCCATAGCGGGGGTGGTCTCAGATACGCAGTATTTT. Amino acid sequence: CASSPIAGVVSDTQYF. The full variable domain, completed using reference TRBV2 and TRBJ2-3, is EPEVTQTPSHQVTQMGQEVILRCVPISNHLYFYWYRQILGQKVEFLVSFYNNEISEKSEIFDDQFSVERPDGSNFTLKIRSTKLEDSAMYFCASSPIAGVVSDTQYFGPGTRLTVL.

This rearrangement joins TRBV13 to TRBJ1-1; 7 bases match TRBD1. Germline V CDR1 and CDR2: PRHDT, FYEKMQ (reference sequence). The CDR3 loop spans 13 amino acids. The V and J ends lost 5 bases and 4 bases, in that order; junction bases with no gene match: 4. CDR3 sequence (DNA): TGTGCCAGCAGCCCCCAGGGGGTCACTGAAGCTTTCTTT. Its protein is CASSPQGVTEAFF.

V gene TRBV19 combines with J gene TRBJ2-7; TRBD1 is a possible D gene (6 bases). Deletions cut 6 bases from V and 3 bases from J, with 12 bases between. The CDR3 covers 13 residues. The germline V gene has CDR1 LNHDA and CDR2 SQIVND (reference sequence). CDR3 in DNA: TGTGCCAGTAGCCTGGACAGCAACTACGAGCAGTACTTC. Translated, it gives CASSLDSNYEQYF.

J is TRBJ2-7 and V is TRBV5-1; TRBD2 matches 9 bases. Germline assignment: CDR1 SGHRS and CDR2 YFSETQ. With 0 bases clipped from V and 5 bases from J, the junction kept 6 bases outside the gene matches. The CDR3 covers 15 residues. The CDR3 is CASSLAPSGEHEQYF. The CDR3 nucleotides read TGCGCCAGCAGCTTGGCCCCTAGCGGGGAACACGAGCAGTACTTC.

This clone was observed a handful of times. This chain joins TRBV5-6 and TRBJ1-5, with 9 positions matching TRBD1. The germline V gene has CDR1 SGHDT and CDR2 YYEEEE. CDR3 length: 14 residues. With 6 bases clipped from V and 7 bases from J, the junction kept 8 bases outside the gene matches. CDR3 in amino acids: CASTAQGAGQPQHF. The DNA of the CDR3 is TGTGCCAGCACCGCACAGGGGGCCGGGCAGCCCCAGCATTTT.

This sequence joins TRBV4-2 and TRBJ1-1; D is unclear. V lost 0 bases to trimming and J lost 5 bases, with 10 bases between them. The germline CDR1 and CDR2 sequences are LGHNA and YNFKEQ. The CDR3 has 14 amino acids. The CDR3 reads CASSQDLGGTEAFF. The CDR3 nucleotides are TGTGCCAGCAGCCAAGATCTAGGAGGGACTGAAGCTTTCTTT.

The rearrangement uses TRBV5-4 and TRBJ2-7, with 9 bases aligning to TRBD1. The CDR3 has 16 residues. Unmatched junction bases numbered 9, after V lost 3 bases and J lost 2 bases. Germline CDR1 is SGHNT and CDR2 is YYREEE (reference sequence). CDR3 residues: CASSSPTGTGTYEQYF. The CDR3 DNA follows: TGTGCCAGCAGCTCCCCTACCGGGACAGGGACCTACGAGCAGTACTTC. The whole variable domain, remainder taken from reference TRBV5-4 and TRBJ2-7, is ETGVTQSPTHLIKTRGQQVTLRCSSQSGHNTVSWYQQALGQGPQFIFQYYREEENGRGNFPPRFSGLQFPNYSSELNVNALELDDSALYLCASSSPTGTGTYEQYFGPGTRLTVT.

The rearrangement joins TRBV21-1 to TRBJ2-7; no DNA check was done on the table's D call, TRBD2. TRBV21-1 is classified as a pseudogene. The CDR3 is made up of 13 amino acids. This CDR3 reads CATPMRPTYEQYF. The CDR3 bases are TGTGCCACCCCCATGAGGCCAACCTACGAGCAGTACTTC.

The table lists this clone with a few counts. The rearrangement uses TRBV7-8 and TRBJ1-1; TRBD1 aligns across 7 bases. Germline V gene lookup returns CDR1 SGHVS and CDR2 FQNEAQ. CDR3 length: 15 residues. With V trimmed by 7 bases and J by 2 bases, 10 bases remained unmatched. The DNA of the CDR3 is TGTGCCAGCACCGATATCGGGACAGCTAACACTGAAGCTTTCTTT. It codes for CASTDIGTANTEAFF.

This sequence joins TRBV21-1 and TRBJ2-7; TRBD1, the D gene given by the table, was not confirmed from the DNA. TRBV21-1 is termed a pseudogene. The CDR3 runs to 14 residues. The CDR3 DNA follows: TGTGCCAGCAGACCATCCCAGGGGCGGTACGAGCAGTACTTC. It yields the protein CASRPSQGRYEQYF.

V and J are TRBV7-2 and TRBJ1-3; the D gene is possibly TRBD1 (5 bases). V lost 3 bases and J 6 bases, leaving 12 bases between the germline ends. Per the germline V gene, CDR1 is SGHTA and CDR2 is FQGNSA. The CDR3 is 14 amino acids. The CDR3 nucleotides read TGTGCCAGCAGCTTTAGGCAGGGTAAAAACACCATATATTTT. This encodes CASSFRQGKNTIYF.

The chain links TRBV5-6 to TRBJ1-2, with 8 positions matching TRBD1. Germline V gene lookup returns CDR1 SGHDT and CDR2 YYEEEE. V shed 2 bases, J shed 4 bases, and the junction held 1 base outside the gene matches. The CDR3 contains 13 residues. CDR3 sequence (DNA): TGTGCCAGCAGCTTCGACAGGGGCTATGGCTACACCTTC. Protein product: CASSFDRGYGYTF.

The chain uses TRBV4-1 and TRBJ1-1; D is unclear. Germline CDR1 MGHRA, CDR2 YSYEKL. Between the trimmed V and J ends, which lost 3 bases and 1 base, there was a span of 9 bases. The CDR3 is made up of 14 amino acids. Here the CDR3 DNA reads TGCGCCAGCAGCCATTACACCTGGAACACTGAAGCTTTCTTT. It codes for CASSHYTWNTEAFF.